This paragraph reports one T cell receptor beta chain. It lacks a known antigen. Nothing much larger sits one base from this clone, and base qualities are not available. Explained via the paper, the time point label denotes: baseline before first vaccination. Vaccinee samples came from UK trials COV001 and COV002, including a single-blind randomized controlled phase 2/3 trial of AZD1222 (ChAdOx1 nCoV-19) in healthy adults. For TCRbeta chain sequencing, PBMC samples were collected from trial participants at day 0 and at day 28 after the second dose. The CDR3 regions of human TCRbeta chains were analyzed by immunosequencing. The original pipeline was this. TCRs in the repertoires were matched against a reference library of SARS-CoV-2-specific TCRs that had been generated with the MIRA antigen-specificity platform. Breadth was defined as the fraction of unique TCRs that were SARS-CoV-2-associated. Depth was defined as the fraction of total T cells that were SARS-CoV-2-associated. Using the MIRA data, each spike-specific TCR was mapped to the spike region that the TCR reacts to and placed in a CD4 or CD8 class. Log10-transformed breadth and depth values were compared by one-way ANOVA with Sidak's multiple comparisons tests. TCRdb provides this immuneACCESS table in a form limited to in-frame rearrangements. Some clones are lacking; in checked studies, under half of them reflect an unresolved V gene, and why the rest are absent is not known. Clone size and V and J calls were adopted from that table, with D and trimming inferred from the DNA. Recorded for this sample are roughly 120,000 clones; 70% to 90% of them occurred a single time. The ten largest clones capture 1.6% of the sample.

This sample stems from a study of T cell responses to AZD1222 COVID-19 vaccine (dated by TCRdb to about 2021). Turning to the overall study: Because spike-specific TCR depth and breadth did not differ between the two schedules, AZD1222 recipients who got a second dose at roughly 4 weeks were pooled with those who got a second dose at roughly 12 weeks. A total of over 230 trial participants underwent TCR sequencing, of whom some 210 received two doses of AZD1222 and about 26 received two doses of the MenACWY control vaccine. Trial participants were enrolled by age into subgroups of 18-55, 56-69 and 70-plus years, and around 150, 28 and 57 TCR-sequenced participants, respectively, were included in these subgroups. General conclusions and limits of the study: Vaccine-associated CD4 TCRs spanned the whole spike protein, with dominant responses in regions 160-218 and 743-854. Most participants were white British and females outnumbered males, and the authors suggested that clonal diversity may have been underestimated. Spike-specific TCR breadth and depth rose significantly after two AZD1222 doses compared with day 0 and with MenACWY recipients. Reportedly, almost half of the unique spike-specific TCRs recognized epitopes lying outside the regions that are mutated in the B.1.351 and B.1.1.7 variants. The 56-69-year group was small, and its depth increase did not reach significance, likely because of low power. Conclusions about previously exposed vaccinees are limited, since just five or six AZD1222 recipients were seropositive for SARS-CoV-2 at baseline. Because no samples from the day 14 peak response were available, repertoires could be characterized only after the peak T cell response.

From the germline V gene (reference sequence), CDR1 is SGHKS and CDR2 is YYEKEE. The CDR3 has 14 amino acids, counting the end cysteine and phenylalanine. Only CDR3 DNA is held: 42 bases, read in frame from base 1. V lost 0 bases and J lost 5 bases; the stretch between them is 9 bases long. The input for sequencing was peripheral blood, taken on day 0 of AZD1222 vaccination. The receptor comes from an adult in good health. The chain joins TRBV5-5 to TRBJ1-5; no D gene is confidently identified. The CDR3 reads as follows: CASSLDSYYQPQHF. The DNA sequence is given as TGTGCCAGCAGCTTGGATTCATATTATCAGCCCCAGCATTTT.